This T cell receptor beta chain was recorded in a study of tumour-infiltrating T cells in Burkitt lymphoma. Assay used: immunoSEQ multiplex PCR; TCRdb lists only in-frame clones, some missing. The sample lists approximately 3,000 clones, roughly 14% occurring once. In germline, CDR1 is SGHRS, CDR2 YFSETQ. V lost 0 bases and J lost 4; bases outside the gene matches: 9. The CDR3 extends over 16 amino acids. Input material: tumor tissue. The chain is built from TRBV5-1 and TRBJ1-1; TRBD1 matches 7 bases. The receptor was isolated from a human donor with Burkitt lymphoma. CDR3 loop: CASSLVLAGGGTEAFF. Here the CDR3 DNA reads TGCGCCAGCAGCTTGGTTTTGGCAGGGGGGGGCACTGAAGCTTTCTTT.